The 23 T cell receptor beta chains below all came from one sample that was sequenced in a study of identical twins. TCRdb used MiXCR to reprocess the 5' RACE reads, holding one entry per CDR3 protein. The sample has around 240,000 distinct CDR3 sequences, roughly 7% seen once. This sample was shared with a second study, whose subject was yellow fever vaccine responses in identical twins.

Sequenced material: memory (CD45RO+) T cells sorted from blood. All receptors come from a woman between 18 and 29 years old in good health.

The chain joins TRBV11-2 to TRBJ2-2; 7 bases are a match to TRBD2. Trimming cost V 3 bases and J 6 bases; bases outside gene matches: 4. The CDR3 covers 14 residues. Germline values: CDR1 SGHAT, CDR2 FQNNGV. CDR3 protein: CASSFPGLPGELFF. CDR3 nucleotides: TGTGCCAGCAGCTTCCCGGGACTACCCGGGGAGCTGTTTTTT. The variable domain in full, with the rest retrieved from reference TRBV11-2 and TRBJ2-2, is EAGVAQSPRYKIIEKRQSVAFWCNPISGHATLYWYQQILGQGPKLLIQFQNNGVVDDSQLPKDRFSAERLKGVDSTLKIQPAKLEDSAVYLCASSFPGLPGELFFGEGSRLTVL.

In its sample, this clonotype was seen a few times. This chain links TRBV11-1 with TRBJ2-3; no firm D call. The V and J ends lost 0 bases and 2 bases respectively, with 3 bases between them. This CDR3 comprises 13 residues. Looked up from germline, CDR1 is SGHAT and CDR2 is FQDESV (reference sequence). CDR3 DNA sequence: TGTGCCAGCAGCTTAGCCTTCACAGATACGCAGTATTTT. Translating gives CASSLAFTDTQYF.

This clonotype was seen a handful of times. The chain uses TRBV9 and TRBJ2-3, with 16 nucleotides matching TRBD2. The germline CDR1 and CDR2 sequences are SGDLS and YYNGEE. This CDR3 has 21 amino acids. V gave up 0 bases and J gave up 1 base; unmatched junction bases: 11. CDR3 protein: CASSVATGGTSGRARTDTQYF. CDR3 DNA: TGTGCCAGCAGCGTAGCTACCGGGGGGACTAGCGGGAGGGCCCGCACAGATACGCAGTATTTT.

This clonotype was seen repeatedly, ten times or more. The chain couples TRBV20-1 to TRBJ1-6; a possible D gene is TRBD1 (5 bases). This CDR3 has 13 amino acids. V lost 5 bases and J lost 4, with 9 bases in between. Germline V CDR1 and CDR2: DFQATT, SNEGSKA (reference sequence). The CDR3 DNA follows: TGCAGTGCTCACAGGACTTATAATTCACCCCTCCACTTT. It translates to CSAHRTYNSPLHF.

At least ten counts were recorded for this clonotype. The rearrangement joins TRBV12-3 or TRBV12-4 to TRBJ2-3, with 9 bases matching TRBD2. J gave up 5 bases and V 3 bases, and 6 bases lay outside the gene matches. CDR3 length: 15 residues. The CDR3 region has the DNA TGTGCCAGCAGTTTGGGAGCGGGAGGTGTAGATACGCAGTATTTT. This sequence encodes CASSLGAGGVDTQYF.

This clonotype was counted a few times. This chain links TRBV7-9 with TRBJ1-2, with a tentative D call TRBD1 (5 bases). With 2 bases removed from V and 5 bases from J, the gap between germline ends came to 18 bases. The CDR3 extends over 16 amino acids. CDR1 and CDR2 from the germline V gene are SEHNR and FQNEAQ (reference sequence). The DNA for the CDR3 is TGTGCCAGCAGCTTAAGTCTTGGCAGGGTGGGATATGGCTACACCTTC. This translates into CASSLSLGRVGYGYTF.

This clonotype has a count of ten or more. The chain couples TRBV4-1 to TRBJ1-5, with 8 bases identical to TRBD1. Germline V lookup: CDR1 MGHRA, CDR2 YSYEKL. V lost 3 bases, J lost 5 bases, and 6 bases stayed unmatched. This CDR3 spans 15 amino acids. CDR3 DNA sequence: TGCGCCAGCAGCCAGGAGGGACAGGCCCATCAGCCCCAGCATTTT. Translation: CASSQEGQAHQPQHF.

This clonotype has only a few counts. The chain links TRBV7-9 to TRBJ2-7, with 10 bases matching TRBD2. Germline CDR1 is SEHNR and CDR2 is FQNEAQ (reference sequence). V was pared by 2 bases and J by 4 bases, with 5 bases of the junction left unmatched. The CDR3 sequence is 15 residues long. In nucleotides, the CDR3 is TGTGCCAGCAGCTTACCCCCTAGCGGGGGTTACGAGCAGTACGTC. Encoded protein: CASSLPPSGGYEQYV.

There are many counts of this clonotype. The V gene is TRBV20-1, the J gene TRBJ2-1; unclear D gene. Trimming stripped 6 bases from V and 7 bases from J, with 16 bases between. In germline, CDR1 is DFQATT, CDR2 SNEGSKA (reference sequence). The CDR3 covers 13 residues. The CDR3 sequence: CSARSGVGNEQFF. The CDR3, as DNA: TGCAGTGCCCGATCAGGAGTCGGGAATGAGCAGTTCTTC.

Ten or more counts support this clonotype. The J gene is TRBJ2-1, the V gene TRBV12-3 or TRBV12-4; 8 nucleotides line up with TRBD1. CDR3 length: 13 amino acids. Trimming cost V 5 bases and J 6 bases; bases outside gene matches: 3. The CDR3 here is CASSPGTGNEQFF. The CDR3, as DNA: TGTGCCAGCAGTCCCGGGACAGGCAATGAGCAGTTCTTC.

The rearrangement links TRBV12-3 or TRBV12-4 to TRBJ2-4, with D possibly being TRBD1 or TRBD2 (7 bases each). V lost 2 bases and J lost 6, with 14 bases in between. This CDR3 spans 15 amino acids. The CDR3 DNA sequence: TGTGCCAGCAGTTTAAGGGGGGGGACAGCAAACATTCAGTACTTC. Amino acids: CASSLRGGTANIQYF.

This clonotype was found many times. The chain carries TRBV3-1 and TRBJ2-1; 10 bases line up with TRBD2. This CDR3 has 16 amino acids. Germline CDR1 and CDR2: LGHDT and YNNKEL (reference sequence). Trimming took 1 base from V and 6 from J; bases not matched to a gene: 6. The CDR3, as DNA: TGTGCCAGCAGCCAAGCCGGGACTAGCGCGGTCAATGAGCAGTTCTTC. Translated: CASSQAGTSAVNEQFF.

In its sample, this clonotype was seen a few times. The V and J genes are TRBV3-1 and TRBJ2-1; possibly TRBD1 for D (5 bases). From germline, CDR1 is LGHDT and CDR2 YNNKEL (reference sequence). V lost 2 bases, J lost 9 bases, and 20 bases lay in between. The length of the CDR3 is 16 residues. The CDR3 spells CASSQKSTTLGAEQFF. The CDR3 coding sequence is TGTGCCAGCAGCCAAAAATCCACCACTCTAGGGGCTGAGCAGTTCTTC.

This clonotype was seen a handful of times. The gene calls are TRBV5-6 and TRBJ1-1, with a possible D match to TRBD1 (6 bases). The CDR3 length is 14 residues. Germline V gene sequence: CDR1 SGHDT, CDR2 YYEEEE. Between the trimmed V and J ends, which lost 0 bases and 4 bases, there was a span of 10 bases. The CDR3 loop reads CASSLVGAVTEAFF. CDR3 nucleotide sequence: TGTGCCAGCAGCTTGGTGGGGGCCGTCACTGAAGCTTTCTTT.

The chain is built from TRBV10-3 and TRBJ2-3; TRBD2 matches 7 bases. The CDR3 has 13 amino acids. CDR1 is ENHRY, CDR2 SYGVKD, per germline. V shed 6 bases, J shed 10 bases, and the junction held 10 bases outside the gene matches. The DNA of the CDR3 is TGTGCCATCAGACCCCTGACTAGCTCGTCGCAGTATTTT. Translating gives CAIRPLTSSSQYF.

The chain carries TRBV11-2 and TRBJ1-1; 7 bases are a match to TRBD1. The CDR3 has 14 residues. The V segment lost 7 bases and the J segment 1 base; nucleotides outside the gene matches: 6. Per germline, CDR1 SGHAT and CDR2 FQNNGV. CDR3 nucleotide sequence: TGTGCCAGCACAGGGACAGCGGCGAACACTGAAGCTTTCTTT. Translated, it gives CASTGTAANTEAFF.

The rearrangement joins TRBV3-1 to TRBJ2-3; the match to TRBD2 covers 9 bases. Trimming cost V 1 base and J 5 bases; bases outside gene matches: 4. The length of the CDR3 is 15 residues. The V gene's germline CDR1 is LGHDT and CDR2 YNNKEL (reference sequence). CDR3 DNA sequence: TGTGCCAGCAGCCAAGCCGCGACTAGCGGAGATACGCAGTATTTT. Amino acid sequence: CASSQAATSGDTQYF.

The genes are TRBV4-1 and TRBJ2-1, with 7 bases fitting TRBD1. The CDR3 totals 19 residues. The germline V gene encodes CDR1 MGHRA and CDR2 YSYEKL. J gave up 9 bases and V 1 base, and 21 bases lay outside the gene matches. The CDR3 reads CASSQVGLLRGLGFVEQFF. The CDR3 DNA follows: TGCGCCAGCAGCCAAGTCGGCCTCCTCAGGGGGTTGGGGTTCGTTGAGCAGTTCTTC.

This clonotype was detected many times. The chain is built from TRBV5-1 and TRBJ2-2; 8 bases are shared with TRBD1. The CDR3 sequence is 16 residues long. V dropped 3 bases and J dropped 4; count of bases not matched to a gene: 8. CDR1 is SGHRS and CDR2 is YFSETQ in the germline V gene. CDR3 sequence: CASSYAGGAVTGELFF. The CDR3 nucleotides read TGCGCCAGCAGCTATGCAGGGGGCGCCGTCACCGGGGAGCTGTTTTTT.

CDR3 sequence reads: CASSGGGPGETQYF. The CDR3 DNA reads as TGTGCCAGCAGCGGCGGAGGGCCAGGAGAGACCCAGTACTTC. The chain carries TRBV12-3 or TRBV12-4 and TRBJ2-5; D is possibly TRBD2 (6 bases). CDR3 length: 14 amino acids. V gave up 6 bases and J gave up 4 bases, with 15 bases separating them.

The V gene is TRBV20-1, the J gene TRBJ2-1; TRBD1 or TRBD2 may be the D gene (6 bases each). Trimming stripped 5 bases from V and 5 bases from J, with 19 bases between. Germline CDR1 DFQATT, CDR2 SNEGSKA (reference sequence). The length of the CDR3 is 15 residues. This CDR3 reads CSALPGGLNNNEQFF. As DNA, the CDR3 is TGCAGTGCTCTCCCCGGGGGCCTCAACAACAATGAGCAGTTCTTC.

This clonotype occurred a few times. The CDR3 reads CASRPDATGGEKLFF. As DNA, the CDR3 is TGTGCCAGCAGACCGGACGCCACCGGTGGTGAAAAACTGTTTTTT. V is TRBV11-1 and J is TRBJ1-4, with unresolved D. Germline CDR1 reads SGHAT; CDR2 reads FQDESV (reference sequence). The CDR3 covers 15 residues. V lost 6 bases and J 7 bases, leaving 18 bases between the germline ends.

This clonotype was recorded many times. Here the CDR3 DNA reads TGCGCCAGCAGCCAGACCAGGGGGAATTCACCCCTCCACTTT. It encodes CASSQTRGNSPLHF. The genes are TRBV4-1 and TRBJ1-6; TRBD1 agrees at 7 bases. V lost 3 bases, J lost 7 bases, and 3 bases stayed unmatched. CDR1 is MGHRA and CDR2 is YSYEKL in the germline V gene. CDR3 size: 14 residues.